A single sample gave rise to the 25 T cell receptor beta chains below, sequenced in a study of graft-versus-host responses after intestinal transplantation. Libraries were prepared by immunoSEQ multiplex PCR; TCRdb keeps only in-frame clonotypes and omits some of them. The sample lists roughly 81,000 clones, approximately 82% seen once, with roughly 0.83% in the top ten. The antigens these receptors bind are not known. This specimen consisted of unstimulated CD4+ T cells sorted from spleen or lymph node cells, obtained before intestinal transplant. These receptors came from a human donor who received an intestinal transplant.

This clone was picked up one time. The rearrangement joins TRBV19 to TRBJ1-2, with 9 bases that match TRBD1. Germline V gene lookup returns CDR1 LNHDA and CDR2 SQIVND (reference sequence). CDR3 length: 16 residues. V was pared by 4 bases and J by 7 bases, with 13 bases of the junction left unmatched. The CDR3 sequence: CASSTLPGQGQVGYTF. CDR3 bases: TGTGCCAGTAGTACGCTCCCGGGACAGGGACAGGTTGGCTACACCTTC.

The chain couples TRBV11-2 to TRBJ2-2, with a possible D match to TRBD2 (6 bases). CDR1 and CDR2 from the germline V gene are SGHAT and FQNNGV. V lost 8 bases and J lost 6, with 13 bases in between. The CDR3 contains 13 residues. The CDR3 sequence: CASGGEVPGELFF. The CDR3 DNA reads as TGTGCCAGCGGAGGGGAGGTTCCCGGGGAGCTGTTTTTT.

J is TRBJ2-7 and V is TRBV9; the D gene is possibly TRBD1 (6 bases). The ends were cut back, 0 bases at V and 3 bases at J, with 22 bases in the middle. This CDR3 is built from 18 residues. Germline V gives CDR1 SGDLS, CDR2 YYNGEE. CDR3 DNA: TGTGCCAGCAGCGTAGGGTTAACGGCAGGGGACCACGTCTACGAGCAGTACTTC. This gives the protein CASSVGLTAGDHVYEQYF.

The chain couples TRBV28 to TRBJ2-5; TRBD1 matches at 8 bases. J gave up 1 base and V 4 bases, and 8 bases lay outside the gene matches. Germline-derived CDR1 and CDR2 are MDHEN and SYDVKM. The CDR3 has 16 residues. CDR3 sequence (DNA): TGTGCCAGCAGTTCACCCTCGGGGACAGGCCAAGAGACCCAGTACTTC. Residues: CASSSPSGTGQETQYF.

In its sample, this clone was seen once. This chain connects TRBV25-1 to TRBJ2-1, with D perhaps TRBD1 (6 bases). The CDR3 sequence is 15 residues long. Germline V lookup: CDR1 MGHDK, CDR2 SYGVNS. V was cut by 2 bases and J by 7 bases, with 15 bases left in between. The CDR3 DNA reads as TGTGCCAGCAGTGAACCTGCAGGGGTGGGAAATGAGCAGTTCTTC. It encodes CASSEPAGVGNEQFF. The full variable domain, rest sourced from reference TRBV25-1 and TRBJ2-1, is EADIYQTPRYLVIGTGKKITLECSQTMGHDKMYWYQQDPGMELHLIHYSYGVNSTEKGDLSSESTVSRIRTEHFPLTLESARPSHTSQYLCASSEPAGVGNEQFFGPGTRLTVL.

The chain joins TRBV23-1 to TRBJ2-5; TRBD2 matches 8 bases. TRBV23-1 is labeled an ORF, and its function is uncertain. CDR3 size: 15 residues. V trimming: 6 bases; J trimming: 2 bases; junction bases outside the gene matches: 8. CDR3 coding DNA: TGCGCCAGCAGAACAAGCGGGAGTGGGCAAGAGACCCAGTACTTC. Protein product: CASRTSGSGQETQYF.

The chain combines TRBV6-5 with TRBJ2-1, with D possibly TRBD2 on 5 matching bases. This CDR3 comprises 14 residues. Germline V gene lookup returns CDR1 MNHEY and CDR2 SVGAGI. Deletions cut 6 bases from V and 5 bases from J, with 14 bases between. The CDR3 nucleotides are TGTGCCAGCAGAGAGGGCGGCCACAACAATGAGCAGTTCTTC. Translating it yields CASREGGHNNEQFF.

J is TRBJ2-5 and V is TRBV5-1; 8 nucleotides align to TRBD2. CDR3 length equals 16 residues. Per the germline V gene, CDR1 is SGHRS and CDR2 is YFSETQ. V trimming: 4 bases; J trimming: 2 bases; junction bases outside the gene matches: 10. The CDR3 sequence: CASSLSIVAGQETQYF. The CDR3 DNA reads as TGCGCCAGCAGCCTGTCAATCGTAGCGGGACAAGAGACCCAGTACTTC.

This clone was picked up one time. CDR3 sequence reads: CASSVGVWNQPQHF. The CDR3 DNA follows: TGTGCCAGCTCTGTCGGGGTATGGAATCAGCCCCAGCATTTT. The J gene is TRBJ1-5, the V gene TRBV28; D uncertain. This CDR3 has 14 residues. Germline CDR1 is MDHEN and CDR2 is SYDVKM. Trimming shortened V by 8 bases and J by 4 bases, and 15 bases separated the two germline ends. The full variable domain, its missing parts supplied by reference TRBV28 and TRBJ1-5, is DVKVTQSSRYLVKRTGEKVFLECVQDMDHENMFWYRQDPGLGLRLIYFSYDVKMKEKGDIPEGYSVSREKKERFSLILESASTNQTSMYLCASSVGVWNQPQHFGDGTRLSIL.

This chain links TRBV30 with TRBJ2-5, with 10 bases that match TRBD2. The CDR3 is 14 amino acids. Per the germline V gene, CDR1 is GTSNPN and CDR2 is SVGIG (reference sequence). V lost 3 bases to trimming and J lost 4 bases; unmatched junction nucleotides: 5. CDR3 in DNA: TGTGCCTGGAGCAGCGGGGGGGCCGGAGAGACCCAGTACTTC. Residues: CAWSSGGAGETQYF.

This clone has a single count. V and J are TRBV5-4 and TRBJ2-5, with a possible D match to TRBD2 (6 bases). Germline assignment: CDR1 SGHNT and CDR2 YYREEE (reference sequence). The CDR3 spans 15 residues. V was pared by 1 base and J by 4 bases, with 14 bases between. The CDR3 spells CASSLPSREAETQYF. The CDR3 nucleotides read TGTGCCAGCAGCTTGCCAAGTAGGGAGGCAGAGACCCAGTACTTC.

The sample holds one count of this clone. This chain connects TRBV2 to TRBJ1-5; D not resolved. V shed 2 bases and J shed 6 bases, with 8 bases lying between them. CDR1 SNHLY and CDR2 FYNNEI come from the germline V gene. The CDR3 extends over 13 amino acids. This CDR3 is CASSEWARQPQHF. The DNA of the CDR3 is TGTGCCAGCAGTGAATGGGCTCGTCAGCCCCAGCATTTT.

V is TRBV5-5 and J is TRBJ1-2, with a possible D match to TRBD1 (5 bases). V lost 2 bases and J 3 bases, leaving 5 bases between the germline ends. Per the germline V gene, CDR1 is SGHKS and CDR2 is YYEKEE (reference sequence). This CDR3 has 12 amino acids. The CDR3 DNA reads as TGTGCCAGCAGCTTCAGGGACTATGGCTACACCTTC. It translates to CASSFRDYGYTF.

The rearrangement links TRBV5-8 to TRBJ1-1, with D unresolved. This CDR3 contains 13 residues. CDR1 SGHTS and CDR2 YDEGEE come from the germline V gene. V lost 8 bases to trimming and J lost 0 bases, with 11 bases between them. The CDR3 sequence: CASPRRVNTEAFF. CDR3 bases: TGTGCCAGTCCCCGACGGGTGAACACTGAAGCTTTCTTT.

The chain employs TRBV5-1 and TRBJ2-1; 11 bases map to TRBD2. Germline CDR1 reads SGHRS; CDR2 reads YFSETQ. This CDR3 is built from 17 residues. J lost 5 bases, V lost 2 bases, and 9 bases had no gene match. CDR3 sequence: CASSFRAGTSGNNEQFF. The CDR3 DNA is TGCGCCAGCAGCTTTCGTGCGGGGACTAGCGGTAACAATGAGCAGTTCTTC.

The J gene is TRBJ1-2, the V gene TRBV7-2; D not resolved. Germline loops: CDR1 SGHTA, CDR2 FQGNSA. This CDR3 is built from 13 residues. V was trimmed by 2 bases and J by 6 bases, leaving 10 bases between them. For the CDR3, the DNA is TGTGCCAGCAGCTTATTTCATACGGATGGCTACACCTTC. Translated: CASSLFHTDGYTF.

This clone appeared once. The genes are TRBV6-5 and TRBJ2-1, with TRBD1 matching over 7 bases. This CDR3 is 15 amino acids long. CDR1 is MNHEY and CDR2 is SVGAGI in the germline V gene. V was pared by 2 bases and J by 5 bases, with 6 bases of the junction left unmatched. Here the CDR3 DNA reads TGTGCCAGCAGTTACAACAGGGGCAGTGACAATGAGCAGTTCTTC. This encodes CASSYNRGSDNEQFF.

Turning to this clone: The sample holds other DNA sequences that translate to the same CDR3. The V and J genes are TRBV2 and TRBJ1-1; 9 positions agree with TRBD1. V dropped 5 bases and J dropped 4; count of bases not matched to a gene: 8. The CDR3 covers 15 residues. Germline V gene sequence: CDR1 SNHLY, CDR2 FYNNEI. DNA of the CDR3: TGTGCCAGCAGTCAACAGGGGGCGAGGGGCACTGAAGCTTTCTTT. Translated: CASSQQGARGTEAFF.

This clone was observed a few times. V and J are TRBV4-1 and TRBJ2-7; TRBD2 agrees at 9 bases. Germline V gene data show CDR1 as MGHRA and CDR2 as YSYEKL. The CDR3 is 16 residues long. The V and J ends lost 0 bases and 5 bases, in that order; junction bases with no gene match: 8. The CDR3 region is CASSQDQAGGGHEQYF. The CDR3 coding sequence is TGCGCCAGCAGCCAAGATCAAGCGGGGGGAGGCCACGAGCAGTACTTC.

The chain carries TRBV5-1 and TRBJ2-1; 10 nucleotides agree with TRBD1. The CDR3 length is 16 residues. Germline CDR1 is SGHRS and CDR2 is YFSETQ. Germline trimming cut 2 bases from V and 4 bases from J; bases unmatched to any gene: 6. CDR3 loop: CASSFPDRGGYNEQFF. CDR3 nucleotides: TGCGCCAGCAGCTTTCCGGACAGGGGGGGATACAATGAGCAGTTCTTC.

The chain uses TRBV9 and TRBJ2-5; TRBD1 matches at 7 bases. The CDR3 contains 15 residues. Trimming removed 0 bases from V and 2 bases from J; junction bases left unmatched: 4. The germline V gene encodes CDR1 SGDLS and CDR2 YYNGEE. CDR3 in DNA: TGTGCCAGCAGCGTAGGCGGCAGGGGGCAAGAGACCCAGTACTTC. Its protein is CASSVGGRGQETQYF.

V is TRBV27 and J is TRBJ2-4, with D possibly TRBD1 on 5 matching bases. The CDR3 is 21 residues long. With 0 bases removed from V and 0 bases from J, the gap between germline ends came to 24 bases. CDR1 and CDR2 from the germline V gene are MNHEY and SMNVEV (reference sequence). The CDR3 sequence: CASSLSITTDGVKLAKNIQYF. In DNA form, the CDR3 reads TGTGCCAGCAGTTTATCCATAACGACAGATGGGGTTAAACTAGCCAAAAACATTCAGTACTTC.

This chain links TRBV28 with TRBJ2-7; 11 nucleotides align to TRBD2. CDR1 MDHEN and CDR2 SYDVKM come from the germline V gene. The CDR3 length is 15 residues. V was clipped by 3 bases and J by 2 bases; unmatched bases: 3. The CDR3 loop reads CASSFLAGGTYEQYF. The CDR3 nucleotides read TGTGCCAGCAGTTTCCTAGCGGGGGGAACCTACGAGCAGTACTTC.

J is TRBJ2-3 and V is TRBV5-1; 12 positions agree with TRBD2. Trimming at V came to 3 bases and at J to 6 bases, leaving 11 bases not matched to a gene. Looked up from germline, CDR1 is SGHRS and CDR2 is YFSETQ. CDR3 size: 17 residues. Here the CDR3 DNA reads TGCGCCAGCAGCTCCCTGACTAGCGGGGGCCCTTTCGATACGCAGTATTTT. Residues: CASSSLTSGGPFDTQYF.

V and J are TRBV6-1 and TRBJ2-7; tentatively, D is TRBD1 (6 bases). Germline loops: CDR1 MNHNS, CDR2 SASEGT. The CDR3 consists of 14 residues. Between the trimmed V and J ends, which lost 2 bases and 2 bases, there was a span of 10 bases. Written as DNA, the CDR3 is TGTGCCAGCAGTGAACAGGGGATCGCCTACGAGCAGTACTTC. Its protein is CASSEQGIAYEQYF.